Below, one TCR beta chain is given with its context. V was clipped by 5 bases and J by 0 bases; unmatched bases: 10. Germline V gene sequence: CDR1 MDHEN, CDR2 SYDVKM. The CDR3 has 17 amino acids. Source study methods: From reference gene primer amplification, estimates of nucleated cell counts were derived. TCRdb's copy holds only in-frame clones and misses some; the assay was immunoSEQ multiplex PCR. Clone size and V and J calls were adopted from that table, with D and trimming inferred from the DNA. The sample contains 130,000 or so clones, roughly 75% of which appear only once. The sample originates from a study of blood T cell repertoires in COVID-19. Background on the study: Sites in the United States, Italy and Spain provided acute and convalescent COVID-19 samples. T cells, B-cell-depleted T cells, or PBMCs supplied cDNA or gDNA.

The sequencing sample was made of peripheral blood. The clonotype comes from a man between 60 and 70 years old with active or convalescent COVID-19. J is TRBJ1-5 and V is TRBV28; TRBD1 matches 7 bases. Here the CDR3 DNA reads TGTGCCAGCAGTACCTCCCGGACAGGTAGTAGCAATCAGCCCCAGCATTTT. Its protein is CASSTSRTGSSNQPQHF.